This T cell receptor (beta chain) was documented in a study of T-cell memory formation after mild COVID-19. Study-level points and caveats: What remained unconfirmed was the SARS-CoV-2 specificity of second-wave clones peaking on day 37.

As concerns this clonotype: Its target is unknown.

TCRdb recomputed calls from the 5' RACE reads with MiXCR, one row per CDR3 protein. The data hold about 90,000 distinct CDR3 sequences, with around 16% observed a single time. Looked up from germline, CDR1 is SGHTA and CDR2 is FQGNSA. The CDR3 extends over 14 amino acids. V was clipped by 7 bases and J by 5 bases, with 17 bases between them. The sequencing sample was made of PBMCs or a T cell subset sorted from them (not recorded which). The receptor comes from a man between 18 and 29 years old who had mild COVID-19 (a few samples of this study predate the infection). Cell type and time point are not known. The chain combines TRBV7-2 with TRBJ2-5; D gene ambiguous. CDR3 protein: CASKPGLRSETQYF. CDR3 nucleotides: TGTGCCAGCAAACCAGGCTTGCGATCGGAGACCCAGTACTTC.